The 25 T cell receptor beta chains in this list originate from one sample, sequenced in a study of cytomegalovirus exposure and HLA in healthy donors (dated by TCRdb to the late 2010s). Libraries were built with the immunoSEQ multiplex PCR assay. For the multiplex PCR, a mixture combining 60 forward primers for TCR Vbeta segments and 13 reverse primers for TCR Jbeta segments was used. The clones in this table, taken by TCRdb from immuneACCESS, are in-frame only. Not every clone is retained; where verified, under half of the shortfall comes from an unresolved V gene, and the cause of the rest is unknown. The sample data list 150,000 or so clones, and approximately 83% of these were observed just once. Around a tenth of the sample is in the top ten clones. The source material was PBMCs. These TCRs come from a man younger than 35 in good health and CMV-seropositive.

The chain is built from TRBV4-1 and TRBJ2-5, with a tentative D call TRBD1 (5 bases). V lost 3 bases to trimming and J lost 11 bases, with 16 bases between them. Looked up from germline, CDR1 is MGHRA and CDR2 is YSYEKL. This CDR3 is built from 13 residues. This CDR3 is CASSQVGVDEQYF. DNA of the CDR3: TGCGCCAGCAGCCAGGTAGGGGTAGATGAGCAGTACTTC.

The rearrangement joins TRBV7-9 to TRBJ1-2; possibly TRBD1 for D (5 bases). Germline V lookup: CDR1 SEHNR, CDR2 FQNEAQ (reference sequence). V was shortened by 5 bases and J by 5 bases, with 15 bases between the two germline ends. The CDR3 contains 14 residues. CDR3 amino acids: CASSRGGGLYGYTF. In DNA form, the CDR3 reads TGTGCCAGCAGCCGCGGCGGGGGTTTATATGGCTACACCTTC.

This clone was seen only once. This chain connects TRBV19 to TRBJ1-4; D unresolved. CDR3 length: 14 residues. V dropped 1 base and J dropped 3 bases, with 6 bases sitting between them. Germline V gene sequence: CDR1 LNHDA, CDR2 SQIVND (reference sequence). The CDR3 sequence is CASSIGEANEKLFF. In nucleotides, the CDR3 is TGTGCCAGTAGTATAGGGGAGGCTAATGAAAAACTGTTTTTT.

CDR3 in DNA: TGTGCCAGCAGCTTAGGGGGAGGAACCGGGGAGCTGTTTTTT. Translated, it gives CASSLGGGTGELFF. The rearrangement uses TRBV7-7 and TRBJ2-2; a weak D match, TRBD2 (6 bases). Trimming took 1 base from V and 5 from J, leaving 8 bases between them. Germline CDR1 is SSHAT and CDR2 is FNYEAQ (reference sequence). This CDR3 comprises 14 residues.

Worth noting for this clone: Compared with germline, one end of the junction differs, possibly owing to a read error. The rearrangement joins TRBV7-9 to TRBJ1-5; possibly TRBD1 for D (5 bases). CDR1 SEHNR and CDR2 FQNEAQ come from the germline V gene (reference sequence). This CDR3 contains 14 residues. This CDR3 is CSSSLSGWDQPQHF. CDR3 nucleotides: TGTTCCAGCAGCTTATCAGGGTGGGATCAGCCCCAGCATTTT. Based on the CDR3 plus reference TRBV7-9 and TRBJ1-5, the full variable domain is DTGVSQNPRHKITKRGQNVTFRCDPISEHNRLYWYRQTLGQGPEFLTYFQNEAQLEKSRLLSDRFSAERPKGSFSTLEIQRTEQGDSAMYLCSSSLSGWDQPQHFGDGTRLSIL.

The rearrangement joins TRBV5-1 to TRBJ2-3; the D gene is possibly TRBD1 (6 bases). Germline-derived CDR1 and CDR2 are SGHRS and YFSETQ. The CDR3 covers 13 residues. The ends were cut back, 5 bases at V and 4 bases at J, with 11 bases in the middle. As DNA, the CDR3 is TGCGCCAGCAGGCTGGGGGCGTCAGATACGCAGTATTTT. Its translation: CASRLGASDTQYF.

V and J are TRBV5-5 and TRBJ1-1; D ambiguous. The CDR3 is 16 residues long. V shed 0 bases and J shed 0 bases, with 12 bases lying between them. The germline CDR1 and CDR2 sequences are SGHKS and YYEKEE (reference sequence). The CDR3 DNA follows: TGTGCCAGCAGCTTGGAATTTGTCAGGATGAACACTGAAGCTTTCTTT. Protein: CASSLEFVRMNTEAFF.

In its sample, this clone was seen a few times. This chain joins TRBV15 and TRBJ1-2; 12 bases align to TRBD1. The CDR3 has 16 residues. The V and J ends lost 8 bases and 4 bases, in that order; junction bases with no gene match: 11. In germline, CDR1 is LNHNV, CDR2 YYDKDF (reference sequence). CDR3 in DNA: TGTGCCACCCTATTCGTTGCGGGACAGGGGGCCTATGGCTACACCTTC. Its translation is CATLFVAGQGAYGYTF. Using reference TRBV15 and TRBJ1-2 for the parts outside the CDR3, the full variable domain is DAMVIQNPRYQVTQFGKPVTLSCSQTLNHNVMYWYQQKSSQAPKLLFHYYDKDFNNEADTPDNFQSRRPNTSFCFLDIRSPGLGDTAMYLCATLFVAGQGAYGYTFGSGTRLTVV.

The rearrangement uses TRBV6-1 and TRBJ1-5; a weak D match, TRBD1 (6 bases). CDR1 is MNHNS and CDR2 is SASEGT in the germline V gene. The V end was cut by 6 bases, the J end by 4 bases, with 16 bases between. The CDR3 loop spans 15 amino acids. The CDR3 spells CASSEQGTENQPQHF. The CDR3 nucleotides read TGTGCCAGCAGCGAGCAGGGGACCGAGAATCAGCCCCAGCATTTT.

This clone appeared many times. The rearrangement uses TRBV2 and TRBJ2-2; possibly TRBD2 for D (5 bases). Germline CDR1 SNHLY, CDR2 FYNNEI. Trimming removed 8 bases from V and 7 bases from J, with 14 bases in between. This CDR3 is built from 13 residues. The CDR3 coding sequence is TGTGCCAGCGATCTGTCTGAGGGCGGGGAGCTGTTTTTT. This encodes CASDLSEGGELFF.

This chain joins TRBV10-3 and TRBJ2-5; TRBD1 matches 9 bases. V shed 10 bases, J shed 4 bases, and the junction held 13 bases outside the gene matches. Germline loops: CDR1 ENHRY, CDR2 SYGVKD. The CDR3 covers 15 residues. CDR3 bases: TGTGCCACTCAAAACCGGGACAGGGTTTCAGAGACCCAGTACTTC. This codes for CATQNRDRVSETQYF.

The CDR3 loop reads CASSLLVAGLAGGGEQFF. The CDR3 DNA reads TGCGCCAGCAGCTTGTTGGTAGCGGGACTAGCGGGGGGGGGCGAGCAGTTCTTC. The chain is built from TRBV5-1 and TRBJ2-1; TRBD2 agrees at 16 bases. The CDR3 loop spans 18 amino acids. In germline, CDR1 is SGHRS, CDR2 YFSETQ. Trimming removed 1 base from V and 10 bases from J; junction bases left unmatched: 11. Full variable domain (remainder filled in from reference TRBV5-1 and TRBJ2-1): KAGVTQTPRYLIKTRGQQVTLSCSPISGHRSVSWYQQTPGQGLQFLFEYFSETQRNKGNFPGRFSGRQFSNSRSEMNVSTLELGDSALYLCASSLLVAGLAGGGEQFFGPGTRLTVL.

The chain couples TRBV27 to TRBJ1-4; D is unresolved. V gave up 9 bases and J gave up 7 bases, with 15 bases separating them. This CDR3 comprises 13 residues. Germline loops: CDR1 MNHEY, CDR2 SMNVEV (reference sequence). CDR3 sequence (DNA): TGTGCCAGTACACGCGGGTTGGGTGAAAAACTGTTTTTT. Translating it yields CASTRGLGEKLFF.

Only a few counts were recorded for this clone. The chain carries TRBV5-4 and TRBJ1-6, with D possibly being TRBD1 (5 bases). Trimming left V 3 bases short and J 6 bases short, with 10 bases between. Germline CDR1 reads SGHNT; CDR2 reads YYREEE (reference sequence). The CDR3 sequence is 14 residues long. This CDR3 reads CASSSRQSNSPLHF. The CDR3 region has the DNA TGTGCCAGCAGCTCCCGACAGAGTAATTCACCCCTCCACTTT.

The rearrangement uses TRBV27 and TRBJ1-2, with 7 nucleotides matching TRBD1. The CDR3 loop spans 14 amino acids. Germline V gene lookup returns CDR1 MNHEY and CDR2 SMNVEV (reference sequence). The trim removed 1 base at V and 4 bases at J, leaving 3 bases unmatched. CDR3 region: CASSLYPGGYGYTF. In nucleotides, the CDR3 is TGTGCCAGCAGTTTATATCCAGGGGGCTATGGCTACACCTTC.

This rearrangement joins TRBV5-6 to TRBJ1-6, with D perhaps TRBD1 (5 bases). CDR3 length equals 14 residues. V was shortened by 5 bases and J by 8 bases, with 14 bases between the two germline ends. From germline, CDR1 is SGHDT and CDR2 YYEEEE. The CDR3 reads CASSLGGTDSPLHF. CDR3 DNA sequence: TGTGCCAGCAGTCTAGGAGGGACGGATTCACCCCTCCACTTT.

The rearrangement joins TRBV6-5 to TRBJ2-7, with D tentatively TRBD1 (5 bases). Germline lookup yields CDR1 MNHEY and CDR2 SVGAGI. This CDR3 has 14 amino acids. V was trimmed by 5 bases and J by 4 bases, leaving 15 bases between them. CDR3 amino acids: CASSGTGIWYEQYF. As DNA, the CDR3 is TGTGCCAGCAGTGGAACAGGTATATGGTACGAGCAGTACTTC.

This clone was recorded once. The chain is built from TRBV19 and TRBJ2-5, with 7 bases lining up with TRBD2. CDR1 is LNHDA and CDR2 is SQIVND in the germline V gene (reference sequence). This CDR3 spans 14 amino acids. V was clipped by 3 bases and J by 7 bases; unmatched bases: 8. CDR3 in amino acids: CASSITSALGTQYF. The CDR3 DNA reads TGTGCCAGTAGTATCACTAGCGCCCTTGGGACCCAGTACTTC.

The CDR3 bases are TGTGCCAGCAGCCAAACAGGGGACCCTCATCAGCCCCAGCATTTT. It translates to CASSQTGDPHQPQHF. The chain recombines TRBV9 with TRBJ1-5, with 7 nucleotides matching TRBD1. The CDR3 is made up of 15 amino acids. The germline V gene has CDR1 SGDLS and CDR2 YYNGEE. The V segment lost 4 bases and the J segment 5 bases; nucleotides outside the gene matches: 9.

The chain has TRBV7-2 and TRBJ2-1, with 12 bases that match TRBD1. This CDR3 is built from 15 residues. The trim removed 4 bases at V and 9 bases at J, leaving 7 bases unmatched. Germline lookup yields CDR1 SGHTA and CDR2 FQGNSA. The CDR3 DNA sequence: TGTGCCAGCAGCTACCGGGACAGGGGGCTGGGTGAGCAGTTCTTC. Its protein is CASSYRDRGLGEQFF.

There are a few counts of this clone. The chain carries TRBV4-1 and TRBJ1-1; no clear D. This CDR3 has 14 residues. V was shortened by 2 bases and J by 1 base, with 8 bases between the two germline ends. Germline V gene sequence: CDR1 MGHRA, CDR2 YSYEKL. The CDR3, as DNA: TGCGCCAGCAGCCAAATTACCAGGAACACTGAAGCTTTCTTT. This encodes CASSQITRNTEAFF.

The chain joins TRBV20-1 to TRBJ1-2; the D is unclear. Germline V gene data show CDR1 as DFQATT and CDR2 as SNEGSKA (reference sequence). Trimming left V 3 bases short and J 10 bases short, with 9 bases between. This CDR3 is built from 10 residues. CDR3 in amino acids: CSARYFVYTF. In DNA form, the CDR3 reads TGCAGTGCTAGGTATTTTGTCTACACCTTC.

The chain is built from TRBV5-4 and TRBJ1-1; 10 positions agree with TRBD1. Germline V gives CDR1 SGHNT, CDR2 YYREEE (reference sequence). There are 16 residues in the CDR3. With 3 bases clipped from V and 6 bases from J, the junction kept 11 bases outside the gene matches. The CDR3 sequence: CASSSRILGQGAEAFF. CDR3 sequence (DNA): TGTGCCAGCAGCTCCCGGATTCTAGGACAGGGGGCTGAAGCTTTCTTT.

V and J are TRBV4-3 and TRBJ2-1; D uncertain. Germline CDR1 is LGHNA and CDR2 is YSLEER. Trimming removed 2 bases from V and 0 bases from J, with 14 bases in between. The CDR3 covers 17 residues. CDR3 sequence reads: CASSQRMVPGSYNEQFF. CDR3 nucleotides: TGCGCCAGCAGCCAAAGGATGGTCCCAGGCTCCTACAATGAGCAGTTCTTC.

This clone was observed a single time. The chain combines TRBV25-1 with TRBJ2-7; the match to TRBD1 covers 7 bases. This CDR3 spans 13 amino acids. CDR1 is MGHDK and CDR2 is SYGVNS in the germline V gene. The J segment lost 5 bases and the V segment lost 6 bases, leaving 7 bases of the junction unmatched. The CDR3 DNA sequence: TGTGCCAGCAGCCCGACAGGGAACGACGAGCAGTACTTC. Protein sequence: CASSPTGNDEQYF.